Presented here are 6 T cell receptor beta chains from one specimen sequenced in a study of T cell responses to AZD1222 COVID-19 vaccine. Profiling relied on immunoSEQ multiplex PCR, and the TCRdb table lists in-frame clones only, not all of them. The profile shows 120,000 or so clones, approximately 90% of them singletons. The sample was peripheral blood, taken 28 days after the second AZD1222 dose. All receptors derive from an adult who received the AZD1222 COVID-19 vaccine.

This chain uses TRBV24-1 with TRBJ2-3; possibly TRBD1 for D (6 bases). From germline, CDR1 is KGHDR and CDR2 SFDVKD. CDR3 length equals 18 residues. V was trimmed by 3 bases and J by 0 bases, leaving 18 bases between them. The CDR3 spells CATSDPRKTGSSTDTQYF. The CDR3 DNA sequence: TGTGCCACCAGTGATCCCCGAAAAACAGGGTCTAGCACAGATACGCAGTATTTT.

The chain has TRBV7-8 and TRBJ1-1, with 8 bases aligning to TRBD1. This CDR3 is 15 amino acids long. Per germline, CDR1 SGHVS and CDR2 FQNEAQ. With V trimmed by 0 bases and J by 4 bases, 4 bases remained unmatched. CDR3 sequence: CASSLAEDRATEAFF. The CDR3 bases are TGTGCCAGCAGCTTAGCGGAGGACAGGGCCACTGAAGCTTTCTTT.

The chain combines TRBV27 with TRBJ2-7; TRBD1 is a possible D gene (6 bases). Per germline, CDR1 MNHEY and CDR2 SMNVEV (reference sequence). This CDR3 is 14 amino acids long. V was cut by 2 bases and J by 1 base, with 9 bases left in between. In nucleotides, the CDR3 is TGTGCCAGCAGTTTACAGGGGTGGTCCTACGAGCAGTACTTC. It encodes CASSLQGWSYEQYF.

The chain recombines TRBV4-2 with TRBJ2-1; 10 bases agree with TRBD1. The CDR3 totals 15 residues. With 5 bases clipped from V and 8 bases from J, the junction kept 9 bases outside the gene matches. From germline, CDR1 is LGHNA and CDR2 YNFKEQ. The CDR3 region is CASSAGGTGVDEQFF. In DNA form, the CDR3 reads TGTGCCAGCAGCGCCGGGGGGACAGGGGTGGATGAGCAGTTCTTC.

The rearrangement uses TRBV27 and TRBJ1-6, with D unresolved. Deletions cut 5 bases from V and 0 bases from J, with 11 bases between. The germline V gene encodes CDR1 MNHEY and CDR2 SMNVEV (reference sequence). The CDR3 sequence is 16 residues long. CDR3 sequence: CASSAFTPSYNSPLHF. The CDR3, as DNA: TGTGCCAGCAGTGCTTTTACACCCTCCTATAATTCACCCCTCCACTTT.

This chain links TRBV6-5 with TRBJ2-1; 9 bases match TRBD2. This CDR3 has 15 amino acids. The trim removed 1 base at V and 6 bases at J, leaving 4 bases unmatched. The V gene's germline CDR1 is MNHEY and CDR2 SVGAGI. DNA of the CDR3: TGTGCCAGCAGTTACTTAGCGGGGGTTTCCAATGAGCAGTTCTTC. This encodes CASSYLAGVSNEQFF.